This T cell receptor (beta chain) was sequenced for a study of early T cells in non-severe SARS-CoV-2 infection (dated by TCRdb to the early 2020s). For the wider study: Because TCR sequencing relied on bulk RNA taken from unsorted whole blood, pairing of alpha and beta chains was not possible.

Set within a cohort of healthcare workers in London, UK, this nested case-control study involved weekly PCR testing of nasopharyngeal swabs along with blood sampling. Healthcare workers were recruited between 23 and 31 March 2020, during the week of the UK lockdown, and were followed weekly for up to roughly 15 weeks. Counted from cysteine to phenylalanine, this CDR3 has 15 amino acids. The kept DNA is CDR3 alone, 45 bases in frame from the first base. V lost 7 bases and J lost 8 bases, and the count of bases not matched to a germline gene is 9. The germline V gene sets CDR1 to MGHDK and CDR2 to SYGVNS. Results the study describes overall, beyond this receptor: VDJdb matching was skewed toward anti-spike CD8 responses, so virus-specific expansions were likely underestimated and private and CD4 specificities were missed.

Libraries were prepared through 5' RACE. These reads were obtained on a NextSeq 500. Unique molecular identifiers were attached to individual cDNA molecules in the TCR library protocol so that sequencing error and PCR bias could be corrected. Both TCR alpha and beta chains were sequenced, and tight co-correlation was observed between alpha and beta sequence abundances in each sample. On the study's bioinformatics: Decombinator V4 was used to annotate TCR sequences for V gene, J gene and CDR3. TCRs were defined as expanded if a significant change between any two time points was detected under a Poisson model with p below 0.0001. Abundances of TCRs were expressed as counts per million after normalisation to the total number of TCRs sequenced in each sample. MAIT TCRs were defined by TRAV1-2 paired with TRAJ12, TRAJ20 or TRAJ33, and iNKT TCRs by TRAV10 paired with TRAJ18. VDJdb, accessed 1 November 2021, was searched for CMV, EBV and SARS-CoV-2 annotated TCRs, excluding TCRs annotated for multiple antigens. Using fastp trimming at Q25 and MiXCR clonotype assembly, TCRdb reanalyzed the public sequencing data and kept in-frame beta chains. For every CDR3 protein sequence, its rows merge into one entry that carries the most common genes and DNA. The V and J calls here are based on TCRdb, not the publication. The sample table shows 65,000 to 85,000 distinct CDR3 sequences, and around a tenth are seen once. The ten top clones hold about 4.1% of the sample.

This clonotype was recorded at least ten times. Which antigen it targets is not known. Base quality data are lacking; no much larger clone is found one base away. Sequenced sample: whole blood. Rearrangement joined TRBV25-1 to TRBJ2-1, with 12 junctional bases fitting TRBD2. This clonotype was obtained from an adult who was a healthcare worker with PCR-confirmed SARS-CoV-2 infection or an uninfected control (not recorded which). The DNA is TGTGCCAGCACCCCGCTAGCGGGAGGGCCCTATGAGCAGTTCTTC. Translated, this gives CASTPLAGGPYEQFF.